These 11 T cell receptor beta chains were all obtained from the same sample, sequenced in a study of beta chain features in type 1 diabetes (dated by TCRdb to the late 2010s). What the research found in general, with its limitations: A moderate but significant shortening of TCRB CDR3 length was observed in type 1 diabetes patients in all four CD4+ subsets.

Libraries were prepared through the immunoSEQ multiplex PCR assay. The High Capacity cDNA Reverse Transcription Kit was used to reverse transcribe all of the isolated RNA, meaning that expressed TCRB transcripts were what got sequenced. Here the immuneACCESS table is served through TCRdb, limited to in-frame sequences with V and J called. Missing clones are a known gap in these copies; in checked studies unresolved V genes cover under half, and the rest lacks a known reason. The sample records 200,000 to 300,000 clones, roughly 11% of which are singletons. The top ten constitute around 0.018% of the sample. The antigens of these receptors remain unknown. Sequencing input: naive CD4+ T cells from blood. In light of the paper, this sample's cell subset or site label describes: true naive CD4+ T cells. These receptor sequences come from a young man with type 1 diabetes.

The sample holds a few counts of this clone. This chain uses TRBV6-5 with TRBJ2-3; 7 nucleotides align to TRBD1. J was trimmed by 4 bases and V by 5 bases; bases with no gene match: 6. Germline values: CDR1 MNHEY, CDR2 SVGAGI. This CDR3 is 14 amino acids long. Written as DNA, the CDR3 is TGTGCCAGCAGTCACAGGGGTGGGTCAGATACGCAGTATTTT. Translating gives CASSHRGGSDTQYF.

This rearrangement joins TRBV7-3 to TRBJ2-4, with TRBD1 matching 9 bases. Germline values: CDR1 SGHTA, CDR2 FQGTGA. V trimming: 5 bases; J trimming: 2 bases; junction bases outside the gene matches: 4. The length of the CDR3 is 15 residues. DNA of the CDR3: TGTGCCAGCAGCGCGGGACAGGGCCCCAAAAACATTCAGTACTTC. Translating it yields CASSAGQGPKNIQYF.

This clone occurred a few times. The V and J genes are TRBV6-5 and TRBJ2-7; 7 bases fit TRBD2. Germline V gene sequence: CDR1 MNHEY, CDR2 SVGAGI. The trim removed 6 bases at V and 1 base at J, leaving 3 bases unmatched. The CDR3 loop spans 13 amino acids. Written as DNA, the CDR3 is TGTGCCAGCAGCCCGGGAGGATCCTACGAGCAGTACTTC. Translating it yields CASSPGGSYEQYF.

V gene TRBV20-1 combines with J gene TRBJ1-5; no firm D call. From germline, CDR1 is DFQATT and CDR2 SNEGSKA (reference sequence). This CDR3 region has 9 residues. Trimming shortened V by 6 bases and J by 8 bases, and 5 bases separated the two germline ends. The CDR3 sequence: CSAGKPQHF. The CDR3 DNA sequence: TGCAGTGCCGGGAAGCCCCAGCATTTT.

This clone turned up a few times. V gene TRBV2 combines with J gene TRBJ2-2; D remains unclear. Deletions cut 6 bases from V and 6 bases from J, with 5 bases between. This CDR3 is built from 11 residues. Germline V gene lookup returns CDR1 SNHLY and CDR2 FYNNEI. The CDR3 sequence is CASSVAGELFF. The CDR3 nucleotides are TGTGCCAGCAGCGTCGCCGGGGAGCTGTTTTTT.

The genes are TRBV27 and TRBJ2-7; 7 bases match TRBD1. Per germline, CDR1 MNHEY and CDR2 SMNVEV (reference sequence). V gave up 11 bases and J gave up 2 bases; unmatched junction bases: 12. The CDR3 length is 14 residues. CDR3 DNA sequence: TGTGCCGTCTCCCGAGGGCAGGGGGCCTACGAGCAGTACTTC. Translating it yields CAVSRGQGAYEQYF.

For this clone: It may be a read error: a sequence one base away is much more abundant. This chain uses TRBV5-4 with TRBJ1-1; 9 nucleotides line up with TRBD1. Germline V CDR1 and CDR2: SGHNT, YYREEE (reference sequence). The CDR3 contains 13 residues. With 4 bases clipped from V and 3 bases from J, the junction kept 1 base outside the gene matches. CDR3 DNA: TGTGCCAGCAGCCGGGACAGGGACACTGAAGCTTTCTTT. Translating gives CASSRDRDTEAFF.

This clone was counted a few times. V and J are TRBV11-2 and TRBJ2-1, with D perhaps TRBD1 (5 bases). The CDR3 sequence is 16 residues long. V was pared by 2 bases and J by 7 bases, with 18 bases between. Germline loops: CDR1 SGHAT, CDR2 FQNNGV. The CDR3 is CASSLRQGSNLNEQFF. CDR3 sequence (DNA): TGTGCCAGCAGCTTAAGGCAGGGTTCGAATTTGAATGAGCAGTTCTTC. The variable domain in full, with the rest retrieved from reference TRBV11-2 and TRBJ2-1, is EAGVAQSPRYKIIEKRQSVAFWCNPISGHATLYWYQQILGQGPKLLIQFQNNGVVDDSQLPKDRFSAERLKGVDSTLKIQPAKLEDSAVYLCASSLRQGSNLNEQFFGPGTRLTVL.

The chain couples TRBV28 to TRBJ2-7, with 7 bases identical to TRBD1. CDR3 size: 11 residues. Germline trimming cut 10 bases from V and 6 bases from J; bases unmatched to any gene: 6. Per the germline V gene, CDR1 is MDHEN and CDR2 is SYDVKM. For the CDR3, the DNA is TGTGCCACCACAGGGGTGGGCGAGCAGTACTTC. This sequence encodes CATTGVGEQYF.

CDR3 DNA sequence: TGTGCCAGCAGTGAATGGGAGGGGGGTTCACCCCTCCACTTT. This encodes CASSEWEGGSPLHF. The J gene is TRBJ1-6, the V gene TRBV25-1; D is perhaps TRBD1 (6 bases). CDR1 MGHDK and CDR2 SYGVNS come from the germline V gene. Trimming shortened V by 1 base and J by 9 bases, and 10 bases separated the two germline ends. The CDR3 sequence is 14 residues long.

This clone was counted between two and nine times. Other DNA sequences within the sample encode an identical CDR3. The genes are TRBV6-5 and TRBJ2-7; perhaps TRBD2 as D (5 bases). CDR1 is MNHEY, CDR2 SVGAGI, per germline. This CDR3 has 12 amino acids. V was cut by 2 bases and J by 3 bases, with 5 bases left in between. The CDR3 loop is CASSYRGYEQYF. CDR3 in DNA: TGTGCCAGCAGTTACCGGGGCTACGAGCAGTACTTC.